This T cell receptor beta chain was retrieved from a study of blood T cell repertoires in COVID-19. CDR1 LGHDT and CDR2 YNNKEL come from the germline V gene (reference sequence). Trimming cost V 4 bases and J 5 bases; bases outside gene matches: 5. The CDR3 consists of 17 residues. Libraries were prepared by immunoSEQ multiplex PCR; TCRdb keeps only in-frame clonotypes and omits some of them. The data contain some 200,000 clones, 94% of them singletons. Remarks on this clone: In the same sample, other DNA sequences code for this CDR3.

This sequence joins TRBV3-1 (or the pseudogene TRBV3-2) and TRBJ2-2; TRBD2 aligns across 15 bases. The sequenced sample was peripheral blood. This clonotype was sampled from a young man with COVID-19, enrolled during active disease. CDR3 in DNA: TGTGCCAGCAGCCGGACTAGCGGGGGGGTAGGGACCGGGGAGCTGTTTTTT. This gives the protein CASSRTSGGVGTGELFF.